These 17 T cell receptor beta chains were all obtained from the same sample, sequenced in a study of shared clonotypes between healthy human individuals. CD45RO-negative, CCR7-selected cells formed the naive CD8 fraction, which excluded terminally differentiated effector memory CD45RA+ cells. Measured with immunoSEQ multiplex PCR; TCRdb has only the in-frame clones, and not every one. The sample lists almost 700,000 clones; roughly nine tenths were seen once. The sequenced sample consisted of naive CD8+ T cells sorted from blood. The source of these receptors is a man aged 25-45 years in good health.

J is TRBJ2-1 and V is TRBV18, with 7 bases aligning to TRBD2. This CDR3 region has 12 residues. After removal of 6 bases from V and 4 bases from J, the junction contained 0 bases not matched to a gene. Germline V lookup: CDR1 KGHSH, CDR2 LQKENI. The CDR3 coding sequence is TGTGCCAGCTCGCGGGAGTACAATGAGCAGTTCTTC. Its protein is CASSREYNEQFF. The full variable domain, completed using reference TRBV18 and TRBJ2-1, is NAGVMQNPRHLVRRRGQEARLRCSPMKGHSHVYWYRQLPEEGLKFMVYLQKENIIDESGMPKERFSAEFPKEGPSILRIQQVVRGDSAAYFCASSREYNEQFFGPGTRLTVL.

The V and J genes are TRBV11-2 and TRBJ2-5, with D tentatively TRBD1 or TRBD2 (6 bases each). CDR3 length: 15 amino acids. Trimming left V 5 bases short and J 4 bases short, with 17 bases between. CDR1 SGHAT and CDR2 FQNNGV come from the germline V gene. The CDR3 loop reads CASSRGAGGLETQYF. CDR3 in DNA: TGTGCCAGCAGCAGGGGGGCTGGGGGACTAGAGACCCAGTACTTC.

The chain has TRBV9 and TRBJ2-1; 10 positions match TRBD1. CDR1 is SGDLS and CDR2 is YYNGEE in the germline V gene. CDR3 length: 15 residues. V dropped 1 base and J dropped 4; count of bases not matched to a gene: 2. In nucleotides, the CDR3 is TGTGCCAGCAGCGTACGGACAGGGGGGTACAATGAGCAGTTCTTC. Its translation is CASSVRTGGYNEQFF.

A note on this clone: This sample also contains other DNA sequences that code for the same CDR3. J is TRBJ2-7 and V is TRBV7-3; the D gene could be TRBD1 or TRBD2 (5 bases each). The V gene's germline CDR1 is SGHTA and CDR2 FQGTGA. The CDR3 is made up of 13 amino acids. Trimming left V 5 bases short and J 3 bases short, with 11 bases between. CDR3 loop: CASSPGQGYEQYF. The CDR3 nucleotides read TGTGCCAGCAGCCCGGGGCAGGGCTACGAGCAGTACTTC.

This clone has only a few counts. V and J are TRBV7-9 and TRBJ2-1, with a weak D call TRBD1 (5 bases). This CDR3 is 16 amino acids long. Trimming left V 5 bases short and J 3 bases short, with 17 bases between. The germline V gene encodes CDR1 SEHNR and CDR2 FQNEAQ (reference sequence). The CDR3 sequence: CASSTPRGHLYNEQFF. CDR3 DNA: TGTGCCAGCAGCACCCCGCGTGGACACCTCTACAATGAGCAGTTCTTC.

The V call is TRBV4-3, the J call TRBJ2-1, with D perhaps matching TRBD1 (5 bases). The CDR3 totals 18 residues. The ends were cut back, 0 bases at V and 4 bases at J, with 19 bases in the middle. Germline V CDR1 and CDR2: LGHNA, YSLEER. The CDR3 spells CASSQDQIIGALYNEQFF. The CDR3 DNA reads as TGCGCCAGCAGCCAAGATCAAATAATAGGGGCACTGTACAATGAGCAGTTCTTC.

The chain's CDR3 is CASATAGTMGETQYF. The CDR3 DNA reads TGTGCCAGCGCGACGGCAGGGACTATGGGGGAGACCCAGTACTTC. The chain recombines TRBV7-9 with TRBJ2-5, with 7 positions matching TRBD2. V lost 8 bases and J lost 5; bases outside the gene matches: 14. The V gene's germline CDR1 is SEHNR and CDR2 FQNEAQ (reference sequence). This CDR3 is built from 15 residues. The entire variable domain, with the rest obtained from reference TRBV7-9 and TRBJ2-5, is as follows: DTGVSQNPRHKITKRGQNVTFRCDPISEHNRLYWYRQTLGQGPEFLTYFQNEAQLEKSRLLSDRFSAERPKGSFSTLEIQRTEQGDSAMYLCASATAGTMGETQYFGPGTRLLVL.

This chain connects TRBV27 to TRBJ2-3; 14 bases agree with TRBD2. Trimming cost V 3 bases and J 5 bases; bases outside gene matches: 13. CDR3 length: 19 amino acids. Per germline, CDR1 MNHEY and CDR2 SMNVEV (reference sequence). The CDR3, as DNA: TGTGCCAGCAGTTTCCTCCCCGGGACTAGCGGGAGTGGTGGAGATACGCAGTATTTT. Translated, it gives CASSFLPGTSGSGGDTQYF.

There are a few counts of this clone. This sample includes further DNA sequences coding for the same CDR3. The J gene is TRBJ2-1, the V gene TRBV11-2, with D perhaps being TRBD1 or TRBD2 (5 bases each). This CDR3 region has 12 residues. The V gene lost 1 base and the J gene lost 8 bases, with 6 bases spanning the gap. The germline CDR1 and CDR2 sequences are SGHAT and FQNNGV. In DNA form, the CDR3 reads TGTGCCAGCAGCTTAGGAGGGGATGAGCAGTTCTTC. This sequence encodes CASSLGGDEQFF.

The V and J genes are TRBV5-1 and TRBJ2-7; 8 bases are shared with TRBD1. The CDR3 consists of 16 residues. Losses at the gene ends were 0 bases for V and 3 bases for J; bases not matched to a gene: 8. The germline V gene has CDR1 SGHRS and CDR2 YFSETQ. CDR3 region: CASSLGETGAIYEQYF. The CDR3 nucleotides read TGCGCCAGCAGCTTGGGGGAGACAGGGGCCATCTACGAGCAGTACTTC.

The rearrangement uses TRBV5-1 and TRBJ2-7, with 9 nucleotides matching TRBD2. V was pared by 3 bases and J by 4 bases, with 2 bases of the junction left unmatched. The CDR3 loop spans 13 amino acids. The V gene's germline CDR1 is SGHRS and CDR2 YFSETQ. The CDR3 DNA reads TGCGCCAGCAGCTATAGCGGGAGTTACGAGCAGTACTTC. As protein: CASSYSGSYEQYF. Full variable domain (missing parts from reference TRBV5-1 and TRBJ2-7): KAGVTQTPRYLIKTRGQQVTLSCSPISGHRSVSWYQQTPGQGLQFLFEYFSETQRNKGNFPGRFSGRQFSNSRSEMNVSTLELGDSALYLCASSYSGSYEQYFGPGTRLTVT.

The rearrangement joins TRBV7-9 to TRBJ2-7; 7 positions agree with TRBD1. CDR3 length: 16 amino acids. The V segment lost 5 bases and the J segment 4 bases; nucleotides outside the gene matches: 14. Germline assignment: CDR1 SEHNR and CDR2 FQNEAQ (reference sequence). The CDR3 coding sequence is TGTGCCAGCAGCCCAGCGACAGGGAGTGCTCTATACGAGCAGTACTTC. This gives the protein CASSPATGSALYEQYF.

V gene TRBV7-9 combines with J gene TRBJ1-2, with no clear D. Per germline, CDR1 SEHNR and CDR2 FQNEAQ (reference sequence). This CDR3 is 11 amino acids long. V gave up 5 bases and J gave up 8 bases, with 9 bases separating them. The CDR3 loop is CASSPSWGYTF. The DNA for the CDR3 is TGTGCCAGCAGCCCGTCGTGGGGCTACACCTTC.

J is TRBJ1-1 and V is TRBV19; no clear D. Germline CDR1 and CDR2: LNHDA and SQIVND (reference sequence). V was cut by 5 bases and J by 0 bases, with 13 bases left in between. This CDR3 has 15 amino acids. CDR3: CASSASDFMNTEAFF. The CDR3 DNA follows: TGTGCCAGTAGTGCCTCGGACTTCATGAACACTGAAGCTTTCTTT.

Note on this clone: Other DNA sequences in this specimen translate into the identical CDR3. The J gene is TRBJ2-7, the V gene TRBV19; 9 bases agree with TRBD1. The germline CDR1 and CDR2 sequences are LNHDA and SQIVND (reference sequence). This CDR3 has 14 residues. With V trimmed by 5 bases and J by 1 base, 3 bases remained unmatched. The CDR3 here is CASSAGTGSYEQYF. The CDR3 DNA reads as TGTGCCAGTAGTGCCGGGACAGGGTCCTACGAGCAGTACTTC.

In regard to this clone: Relative to the germline gene, one junction end is altered; a read error may explain this. The chain uses TRBV27 and TRBJ2-7; 9 nucleotides align to TRBD1. The CDR3 is 16 residues long. Per the germline V gene, CDR1 is MNHEY and CDR2 is SMNVEV (reference sequence). The CDR3 DNA reads TGTGCCAGCAGTTTGGTCGGGACAGGGATGATGTACGGGCAGTACTTC. Amino acid sequence: CASSLVGTGMMYGQYF.

The genes are TRBV4-1 and TRBJ1-4; tentative D call: TRBD1 (6 bases). The germline V and J ends were trimmed by 4 bases and 0 bases, with 12 bases remaining between them. The CDR3 consists of 16 residues. Per the germline V gene, CDR1 is MGHRA and CDR2 is YSYEKL. In DNA form, the CDR3 reads TGCGCCAGCAGCCTTCAGGGGTGGCCAACTAATGAAAAACTGTTTTTT. The encoded protein is CASSLQGWPTNEKLFF.